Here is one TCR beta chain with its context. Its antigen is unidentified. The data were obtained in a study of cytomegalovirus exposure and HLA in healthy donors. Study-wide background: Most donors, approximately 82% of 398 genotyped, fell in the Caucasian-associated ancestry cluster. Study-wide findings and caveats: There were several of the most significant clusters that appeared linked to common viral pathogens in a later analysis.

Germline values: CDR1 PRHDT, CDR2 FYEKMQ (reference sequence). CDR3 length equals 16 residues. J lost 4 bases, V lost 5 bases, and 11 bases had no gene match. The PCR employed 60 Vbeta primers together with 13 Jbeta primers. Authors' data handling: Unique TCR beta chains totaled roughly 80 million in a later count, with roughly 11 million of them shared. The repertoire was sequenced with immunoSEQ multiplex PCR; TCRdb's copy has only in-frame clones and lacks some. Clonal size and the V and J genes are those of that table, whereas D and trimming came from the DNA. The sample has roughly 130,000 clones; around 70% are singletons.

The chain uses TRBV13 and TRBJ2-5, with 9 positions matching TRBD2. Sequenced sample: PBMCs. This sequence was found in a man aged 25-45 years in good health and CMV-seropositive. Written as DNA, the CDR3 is TGTGCCAGCAGCCCTCCTGGCGGGAGGGGTCGAGAGACCCAGTACTTC. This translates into CASSPPGGRGRETQYF.